This TCR beta chain was captured in a study of blood T cells in healthy people across ages. The authors ran a second PCR of 7 to 11 cycles using a sample-barcoded 5' primer and a J-beta primer mix. Via MiXCR, TCRdb re-called the 5' RACE reads, giving one row per CDR3 protein. The profile shows about 1 million distinct CDR3 sequences, roughly 45% of them singletons. Germline V CDR1 and CDR2: SQVTM, ANQGSEA. The CDR3 runs 12 residues. V was shortened by 6 bases and J by 11 bases, with 19 bases between the two germline ends. This sequence joins TRBV29-1 and TRBJ1-1; D is perhaps TRBD1 (6 bases). The sample comprised blood. This sequence originates from a woman in her sixties or seventies in good health. CDR3 nucleotide sequence: TGCAGCGTCCCCGGTCGAACCCAGGGGGCTTTCTTT. Translating gives CSVPGRTQGAFF. Drawing the rest from reference TRBV29-1 and TRBJ1-1, the complete variable domain is SAVISQKPSRDICQRGTSLTIQCQVDSQVTMMFWYRQQPGQSLTLIATANQGSEATYESGFVIDKFPISRPNLTFSTLTVSNMSPEDSSIYLCSVPGRTQGAFFGQGTRLTVV.